This T cell receptor (beta chain) emerged from a study of identical twins. MiXCR, applied by TCRdb to the 5' RACE reads, yields one record per CDR3 protein. Among approximately 1.8 million distinct CDR3 sequences listed, about 30% were seen once. Each donor was a healthy Caucasian. Trimming cost V 7 bases and J 5 bases; bases outside gene matches: 4. The CDR3 loop spans 13 amino acids. The sample was cord blood. The receptor was isolated from a newborn girl in good health. The chain employs TRBV12-3 or TRBV12-4 and TRBJ2-3; 9 positions agree with TRBD2. CDR3 DNA: TGTGCCAGCAAGCGGGGGGCGGGAGATACGCAGTATTTT. Its translation: CASKRGAGDTQYF.